A few counts support the clone carrying this T cell receptor beta chain. This specimen comes from a study of T cell repertoires in cytomegalovirus infection. As for the study in general: Based on public TCR beta signatures, there were indications of CMV infection and of a matching HLA type.

TCRdb itself ran the reads through MiXCR, one entry per CDR3 protein. The profile shows a few hundred thousand distinct CDR3 sequences, roughly 13% of them singletons. The sequenced material came from PBMCs. The sequence was obtained from a human donor in good health (CMV status not recorded). Some clones in this sample may be carry-over from other donors' samples.

The CDR3 DNA reads TGCAGCGTTAGGACGATGAACACTGAAGCTTTCTTT. Protein sequence: CSVRTMNTEAFF. The V and J genes are TRBV29-1 and TRBJ1-1; no clear D gene. The germline V gene encodes CDR1 SQVTM and CDR2 ANQGSEA. The CDR3 extends over 12 amino acids. Trimming stripped 5 bases from V and 0 bases from J, with 7 bases between.